Listed below are T cell receptor beta chains from one sample, sequenced in a study of shared clonotypes between healthy human individuals. TCRdb's table, derived via immunoSEQ multiplex PCR, lists solely in-frame clones and lacks some. The table shows 800,000 to 1,200,000 clones, with around three quarters occurring only once. Sequencing used memory CD4+ T cells from PBMCs. The receptor source for this set is a man younger than 35 in good health. Some clones in this sample may be carry-over from other donors' samples. Each CDR3 is given with its conserved first and last residue. D genes are given only for firm matches. Rows may omit the clone size; those that give it use once, few, many or a size class.

d_call j_call v_call clone_size cdr3_length cdr3_aa cdr3_nt
TRBD2 TRBJ2-1 TRBV7-3 . 14 CASSFLAGYNEQFF TGTGCCAGCAGCTTCCTAGCGGGATACAATGAGCAGTTCTTC
TRBD2 TRBJ2-2 TRBV5-1 once 16 CASSVGLAGNTGELFF TGCGCCAGCAGCGTCGGACTAGCGGGGAACACCGGGGAGCTGTTTTTT
. TRBJ1-5 TRBV7-2 . 13 CASSLFGSQPQHF TGTGCCAGCAGCTTATTCGGATCCCAGCCCCAGCATTTT
TRBD1 TRBJ1-2 TRBV20-1 many 11 CSAYNRGGYTF TGCAGTGCGTATAACAGGGGCGGCTACACCTTC
TRBD2 TRBJ2-3 TRBV25-1 . 14 CASSEGGGRDTQYF TGTGCCAGCAGTGAAGGGGGAGGGAGGGATACGCAGTATTTT
. TRBJ1-1 TRBV6-5 once 15 CASSYTGGMNTEAFF TGTGCCAGCAGTTACACTGGGGGTATGAACACTGAAGCTTTCTTT
. TRBJ1-3 TRBV30 . 15 CAWSPSLFSGNTIYF TGTGCCTGGAGTCCATCCCTTTTCTCTGGAAACACCATATATTTT
. TRBJ2-2 TRBV6-5 . 14 CASRDYSRGGELFF TGTGCCAGCAGGGACTACTCCCGAGGCGGGGAGCTGTTTTTT
TRBD2 TRBJ2-1 TRBV15 . 17 CATSRDPGGGVHNEQFF TGTGCCACCAGCAGAGATCCTGGCGGGGGGGTCCACAATGAGCAGTTCTTC
. TRBJ2-5 TRBV7-3 . 14 CASSSTGNGETQYF TGTGCCAGCAGCTCAACAGGGAATGGGGAGACCCAGTACTTC
. TRBJ2-5 TRBV28 . 15 CASSPPPGNQETQYF TGTGCCAGCAGCCCCCCCCCAGGAAACCAAGAGACCCAGTACTTC
. TRBJ2-7 TRBV6-1 few 19 CASSEVWTVDFRASYEQYF TGTGCCAGCAGTGAGGTCTGGACTGTAGATTTCCGCGCCTCCTACGAGCAGTACTTC